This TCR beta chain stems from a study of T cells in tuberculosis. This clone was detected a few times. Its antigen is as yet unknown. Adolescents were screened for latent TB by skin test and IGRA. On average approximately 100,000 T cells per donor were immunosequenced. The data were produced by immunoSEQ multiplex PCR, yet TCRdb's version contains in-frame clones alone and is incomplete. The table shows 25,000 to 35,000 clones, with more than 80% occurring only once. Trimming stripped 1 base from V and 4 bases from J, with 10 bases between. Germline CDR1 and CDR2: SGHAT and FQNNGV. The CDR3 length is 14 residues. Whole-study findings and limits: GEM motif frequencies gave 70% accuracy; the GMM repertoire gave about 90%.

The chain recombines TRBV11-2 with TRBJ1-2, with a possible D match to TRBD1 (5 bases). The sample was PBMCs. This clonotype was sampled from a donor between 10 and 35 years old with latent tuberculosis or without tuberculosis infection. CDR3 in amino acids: CASSLVQGGYGYTF. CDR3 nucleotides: TGTGCCAGCAGCTTAGTTCAGGGTGGCTATGGCTACACCTTC.